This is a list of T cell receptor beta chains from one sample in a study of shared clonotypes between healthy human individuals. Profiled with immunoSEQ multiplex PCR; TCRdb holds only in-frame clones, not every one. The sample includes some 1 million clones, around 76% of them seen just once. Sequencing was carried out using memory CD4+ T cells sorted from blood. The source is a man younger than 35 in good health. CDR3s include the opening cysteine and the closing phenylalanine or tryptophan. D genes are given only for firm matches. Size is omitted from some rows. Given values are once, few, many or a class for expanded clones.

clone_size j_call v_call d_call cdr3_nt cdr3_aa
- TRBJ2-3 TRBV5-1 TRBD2 TGCGCCAGCAGCCGGACTAGCTTTACAGATACGCAGTATTTT CASSRTSFTDTQYF
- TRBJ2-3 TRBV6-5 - TGTGCCAGCAGGGTCCCTTTTACAGATACGCAGTATTTT CASRVPFTDTQYF
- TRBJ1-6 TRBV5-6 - TGTGCCAGCAGCTTGGGTAGGGGTGGGTCACCCCTCCACTTT CASSLGRGGSPLHF
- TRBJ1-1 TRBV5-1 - TGCGCCAGCAGCTTGGATGGGGAGGGGAGCACTGAAGCTTTCTTT CASSLDGEGSTEAFF
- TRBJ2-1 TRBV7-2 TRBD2 TGTGCCAGCAGCTCGGGACTAGCGGCCTACAATGAGCAGTTCTTC CASSSGLAAYNEQFF
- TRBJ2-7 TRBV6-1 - TGTGCCAGCAGGGGACTCCCCATCGAGCAGTACTTC CASRGLPIEQYF
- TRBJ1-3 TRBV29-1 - TGCAGCGTTGAGACAGCTGGAAACACCATATATTTT CSVETAGNTIYF
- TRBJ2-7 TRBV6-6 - TGTGCCAGCAGTTACATGAGAACCTACGAGCAGTACTTC CASSYMRTYEQYF
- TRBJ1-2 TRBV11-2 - TGTGCCAGCAGCAGTAGCAGACTTCTAAACTATGGCTACACCTTC CASSSSRLLNYGYTF
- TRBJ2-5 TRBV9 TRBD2 TGTGCCAGCAGCGCCTCTCCTACGGGGGGGCAAGAGACCCAGTACTTC CASSASPTGGQETQYF
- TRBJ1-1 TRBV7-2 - TGTGCCAGCAGTACTTATCCTCGGGCCTTAAACACTGAAGCTTTCTTT CASSTYPRALNTEAFF
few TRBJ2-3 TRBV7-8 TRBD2 TGTGCCAGCAGCTCGCGGACTAGCGGGAGCGCAGATACGCAGTATTTT CASSSRTSGSADTQYF
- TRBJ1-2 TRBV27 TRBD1 TGTGCCAGCAGTGCACAGGGGTACACTAACTATGGCTACACCTTC CASSAQGYTNYGYTF
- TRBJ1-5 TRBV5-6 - TGTGCCAGCAGCTTGGTCCATCAGCCCCAGCATTTT CASSLVHQPQHF
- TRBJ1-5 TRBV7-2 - TGTGCCAGCAGCCCCCGAGCCCTGGGAGGCGGCCCCCAGCATTTT CASSPRALGGGPQHF
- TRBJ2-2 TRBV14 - TGTGCCAGCAGCCAAGCCCAGGGAGGAACCGGGGAGCTGTTTTTT CASSQAQGGTGELFF
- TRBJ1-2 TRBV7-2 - TGTGCCAGCAGCTTTACAGTTTATGGCTACACCTTC CASSFTVYGYTF
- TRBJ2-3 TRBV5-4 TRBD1 TGTGCCAGCAGCGTCAAGGGGGCGGGAGATACGCAGTATTTT CASSVKGAGDTQYF
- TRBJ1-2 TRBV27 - TGTGCCAGCAGTTCTACAAAGAACTATGGCTACACCTTC CASSSTKNYGYTF
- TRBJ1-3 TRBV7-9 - TGTGCCAGCAGCTTTTTTAGTGGATTCTCTGGAAACACCATATATTTT CASSFFSGFSGNTIYF
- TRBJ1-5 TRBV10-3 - TGTGCCATCAAGGCGTCAGGGGTGGGCAATCAGCCCCAGCATTTT CAIKASGVGNQPQHF
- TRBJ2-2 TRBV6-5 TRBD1 TGTGCCAGCACTACAGGGGCGGGCACCGGGGAGCTGTTTTTT CASTTGAGTGELFF
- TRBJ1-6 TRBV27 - TGTGCCAGCAGTTTCTCAGTGTACGGTGGCAATTCACCCCTCCACTTT CASSFSVYGGNSPLHF
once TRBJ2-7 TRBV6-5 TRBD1 TGTGCCAGCACCAAGGGGGACAGGTCCTACGAGCAGTACTTC CASTKGDRSYEQYF
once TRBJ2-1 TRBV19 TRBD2 TGTGCCAGTAGTCTGTCCGGACTAGCGGGAAGGAGTAGGTCCTACAATGAGCAGTTCTTC CASSLSGLAGRSRSYNEQFF
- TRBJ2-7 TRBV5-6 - TGTGCCAGCAGCTTGGGGGCAGGAGGGGGCTACGAGCAGTACTTC CASSLGAGGGYEQYF
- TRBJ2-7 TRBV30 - TGTGCCGGGGGACAAGGGAGCTCCTACGAGCAGTACTTC CAGGQGSSYEQYF
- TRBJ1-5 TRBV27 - TGTGCCAGCAGTCCTTTGCCGGGACATAGCAATCAGCCCCAGCATTTT CASSPLPGHSNQPQHF
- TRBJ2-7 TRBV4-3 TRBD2 TGCGCCAGCAGCCAAGAGTTGACGGGGGGGTCCTACGAGCAGTACTTC CASSQELTGGSYEQYF
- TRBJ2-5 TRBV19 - TGTGCCAGTAGTATAGTTCCGCAGGGAGCTCAAGAGACCCAGTACTTC CASSIVPQGAQETQYF